Listed below are T cell receptor beta chains from one sample, sequenced in a study of cytomegalovirus exposure and HLA in healthy donors. Repertoires were generated with immunoSEQ multiplex PCR, while TCRdb's copy carries only in-frame clones and drops some. Of approximately 140,000 clones listed, about 82% were seen once; the top ten hold 0.95% to 1.5%. Input material: PBMCs. These receptors were collected from a boy between 10 and 17 years old in good health and CMV-seronegative. Each CDR3 is given with its conserved first and last residue. D genes are given only for firm matches. Not all rows give a size; the values are once, few, many and, for expanded clones, a class.

d_call	v_call	j_call	cdr3_length	clone_size	cdr3_nt	cdr3_aa
-	TRBV28	TRBJ2-6	13	once	TGTGCCGAACGGGGGAATGGGGCCAACGTCCTGACTTTC	CAERGNGANVLTF
TRBD1	TRBV5-5	TRBJ1-1	13	-	TGTGCCAGCAGCAAGACAGGGTTCACTGAAGCTTTCTTT	CASSKTGFTEAFF
-	TRBV30	TRBJ2-1	14	few	TGTGCCTGGAAATCCACGTGGGCGTACAATGAGCAGTTCTTC	CAWKSTWAYNEQFF
-	TRBV2	TRBJ1-5	14	-	TGTGCCAGCAGTGCCATCACGAGCGGTCAGCCCCAGCATTTT	CASSAITSGQPQHF
-	TRBV13	TRBJ2-3	17	-	TGTGCCAGCAGCTTAGGCCGAGGCGGAGTGGGCACAGATACGCAGTATTTT	CASSLGRGGVGTDTQYF
TRBD1	TRBV27	TRBJ1-2	14	-	TGTGCCAGCAGCCCAGGGACAGGGAACTATGGCTACACCTTC	CASSPGTGNYGYTF
-	TRBV11-1	TRBJ2-5	15	-	TGTGCCAGCAGCCAGGGGTCGGGGAGTGTGGAGACCCAGTACTTC	CASSQGSGSVETQYF
-	TRBV30	TRBJ2-1	15	-	TGTGCCTGGAGTGTACGGCGGGCCGGGGACAACGAGCAGTTCTTC	CAWSVRRAGDNEQFF
TRBD1	TRBV2	TRBJ2-7	14	-	TGTGCCAGCAGTGATGGGCAGGGGGCGGGGGAGCAGTACTTC	CASSDGQGAGEQYF
-	TRBV30	TRBJ1-5	14	-	TGTGCCTGGAATTCTAGGGGTGGCAATCAGCCCCAGCATTTT	CAWNSRGGNQPQHF
-	TRBV30	TRBJ2-1	12	few	TGTGCCTGGAGTGAAGAGAGCAATGAGCAGTTCTTC	CAWSEESNEQFF
TRBD1	TRBV18	TRBJ1-1	15	-	TGTGCCAGCTCACCGCAGGGACAGACGAACACTGAAGCTTTCTTT	CASSPQGQTNTEAFF
-	TRBV30	TRBJ1-2	12	few	TGTGCCTGGAGAACAGCTAACTATGGCTACACCTTC	CAWRTANYGYTF
TRBD2	TRBV6-5	TRBJ2-5	15	-	TGTGCCAGCAGTTCCACTAGCGGGACTCGGGTGACCCAGTACTTC	CASSSTSGTRVTQYF
TRBD1	TRBV6-6	TRBJ1-2	14	-	TGTGCCAGCAGTGCTACCGGGACAGGTTTTGGCTACACCTTC	CASSATGTGFGYTF
TRBD2	TRBV19	TRBJ2-2	17	-	TGTGCCAGTAGACGCACCCTGGGGGGGTCGGGCACCGGGGAGCTGTTTTTT	CASRRTLGGSGTGELFF
-	TRBV6-5	TRBJ1-1	12	-	TGTGCCAGCAGCTTCCGGAACACTGAAGCTTTCTTT	CASSFRNTEAFF
-	TRBV11-2	TRBJ2-7	14	-	TGTGCCAGCAGCATCGAGATACTTTCCTACGAGCAGTACTTC	CASSIEILSYEQYF
TRBD2	TRBV5-5	TRBJ2-7	14	-	TGTGCCAGCAGCACCTCGGGACTAGCTTACGAGCAGTACTTC	CASSTSGLAYEQYF
-	TRBV4-3	TRBJ2-7	15	-	TGCGCCAGCAGCCAAGATCGGAGGGGCGCCTACGAGCAGTACTTC	CASSQDRRGAYEQYF
TRBD2	TRBV4-1	TRBJ2-5	19	-	TGCGCCAGCAGCCAGGAAAGGACTAGCGGGAAACCGTTACAAGAGACCCAGTACTTC	CASSQERTSGKPLQETQYF
-	TRBV11-2	TRBJ1-2	16	-	TGTGCCAGCAGCTTAGGCGGTGCCAGGGACAATTATGGCTACACCTTC	CASSLGGARDNYGYTF
-	TRBV4-3	TRBJ2-7	14	-	TGCGCCAGCAGCCGGAGACTTAGCGTTGACGAGCAGTACTTC	CASSRRLSVDEQYF
-	TRBV7-2	TRBJ2-3	15	-	TGTGCCAGCAGCTTAGAGCCCCGAAGCACAGATACGCAGTATTTT	CASSLEPRSTDTQYF
-	TRBV10-3	TRBJ1-5	15	-	TGTGCCATCAGTGAGTCGAGGGGGTATAATCAGCCCCAGCATTTT	CAISESRGYNQPQHF
-	TRBV27	TRBJ2-3	16	-	TGTGCCAGCAGTCCCCTTTGGAGGGATCGCACAGATACGCAGTATTTT	CASSPLWRDRTDTQYF
-	TRBV5-1	TRBJ2-7	16	-	TGCGCCAGCAGCCTGGGTGTCGGCCCAGGCTCCTACGAGCAGTACTTC	CASSLGVGPGSYEQYF
TRBD1	TRBV27	TRBJ1-1	14	-	TGTGCCAGCAGTCCACGGACAGGGAGCACTGAAGCTTTCTTT	CASSPRTGSTEAFF
-	TRBV6-5	TRBJ2-2	16	few	TGTGCCAGCAGTTACGTGGGACACTCGAACACCGGGGAGCTGTTTTTT	CASSYVGHSNTGELFF
TRBD2	TRBV5-8	TRBJ2-5	18	-	TGTGCCAGCAGCCCGACCGGGACTAGCGGGAGGGTAGGAGAGACCCAGTACTTC	CASSPTGTSGRVGETQYF
-	TRBV5-4	TRBJ1-2	11	-	TGTGCCAGCAGCTCGGGAAAGGGCTACACCTTC	CASSSGKGYTF
TRBD1	TRBV30	TRBJ1-1	14	-	TGTGCCTGGAGCCGGACAGGGGGGCACACTGAAGCTTTCTTT	CAWSRTGGHTEAFF
TRBD1	TRBV11-3	TRBJ2-7	16	few	TGTGCCAGCAGCTTATCCCGGGACAGGGAGGGCTACGAGCAGTACTTC	CASSLSRDREGYEQYF
-	TRBV2	TRBJ1-1	15	-	TGTGCCAGCAGTGAGCCAGGGCCGATGAACACTGAAGCTTTCTTT	CASSEPGPMNTEAFF
-	TRBV6-1	TRBJ1-5	14	-	TGTGCCAGCAGTGGGACAGCTAGCAATCAGCCCCAGCATTTT	CASSGTASNQPQHF
-	TRBV29-1	TRBJ1-1	14	-	TGCAGCGTTGAAGAAGGGGTCGCGCGGAGTGAAGCTTTCTTT	CSVEEGVARSEAFF
-	TRBV5-1	TRBJ1-1	13	-	TGCGCCAGCAGCGAGCCGGGAGACACTGAAGCTTTCTTT	CASSEPGDTEAFF
TRBD2	TRBV11-2	TRBJ2-5	17	-	TGTGCCAGCAGCTTCGGGACTAGCGGGACTCTGCAAGAGACCCAGTACTTC	CASSFGTSGTLQETQYF
TRBD1	TRBV29-1	TRBJ1-1	16	-	TGCAGCGTTGATAAGGGACAGAAAGTAAGGAACACTGAAGCTTTCTTT	CSVDKGQKVRNTEAFF
TRBD1	TRBV9	TRBJ1-2	16	-	TGTGCCAGCAGCCCCCCCCGGTGGGACAGGGGAGAGGGCTACACCTTC	CASSPPRWDRGEGYTF
-	TRBV18	TRBJ2-3	16	-	TGTGCCAGCTCACCCCTTAGCGGCACCGGCACAGATACGCAGTATTTT	CASSPLSGTGTDTQYF
-	TRBV5-5	TRBJ2-5	15	-	TGTGCCAGCAGCTGGGCGGGGAGGCCTCAAGAGACCCAGTACTTC	CASSWAGRPQETQYF
-	TRBV19	TRBJ2-2	13	-	TGTGCCAGTAGGCAGTCGAACACCGGGGAGCTGTTTTTT	CASRQSNTGELFF